The sequence of this T cell receptor (beta chain) was determined in a study of blood T cell repertoires in COVID-19. Study in general: COVID-19 samples collected from the United States, Italy and Spain covered acute and convalescent phases. The analysed material was cDNA or gDNA that came from T cells, B-cell-depleted T cells, or PBMCs.

At least ten counts were recorded for this clone. Other DNA sequences of this sample code for an identical CDR3. Trimming at V came to 6 bases and at J to 5 bases, leaving 7 bases not matched to a gene. Germline CDR1 is SNHLY and CDR2 is FYNNEI. This CDR3 has 14 amino acids. The repertoire was sequenced with immunoSEQ multiplex PCR; TCRdb's copy has only in-frame clones and lacks some. The sample includes some 80,000 clones, more than 60% of them seen just once. This receptor was taken from a human donor in a cohort sampled during active COVID-19. Source material: peripheral blood. The chain has TRBV2 and TRBJ2-7; 10 bases map to TRBD1. In DNA form, the CDR3 reads TGTGCCAGCAGGGGGACAGGGGTTGTCCACGAGCAGTACTTC. Its translation: CASRGTGVVHEQYF.